These T cell receptor beta chains were read from a single sample in a study of cytomegalovirus exposure and HLA in healthy donors. TCRdb's copy holds only in-frame clones and misses some; the assay was immunoSEQ multiplex PCR. The sample includes 150,000 to 200,000 clones, 60% to 85% seen only once; the top ten take about 1%. Sample: PBMCs. These receptors were obtained from a middle-aged woman in good health and CMV-seronegative. Each CDR3 is given with its conserved first and last residue. The order of the fields is V gene, D gene, J gene, clone size, CDR3 DNA, CDR3 protein. The D gene is left open where the match is weak. Not all rows give a size; the values are once, few, many and, for expanded clones, a class.

>TRBV19|TRBD2|TRBJ2-1|-
TGTGCCAGTAGTATCGGGGGGGGAGCCTACAATGAGCAGTTCTTC
CASSIGGGAYNEQFF
>TRBV30|TRBD1|TRBJ2-6|-
TGTGCCTGGTTGGCGACAGGGGGTTCCTCTGGGGCCAACGTCCTGACTTTC
CAWLATGGSSGANVLTF
>TRBV2|TRBD2|TRBJ2-1|-
TGTGCCAGCAGTGAGCCTAGCGGGCGATCCGACTCCTACAATGAGCAGTTCTTC
CASSEPSGRSDSYNEQFF
>TRBV27|-|TRBJ1-5|-
TGTGCCACCCGGGTGACGGGAGGGAATCAGCCCCAGCATTTT
CATRVTGGNQPQHF
>TRBV6-6|-|TRBJ1-1|-
TGTGCCAGCAGTGTGGGACTGTACACTGAAGCTTTCTTT
CASSVGLYTEAFF
>TRBV4-1|TRBD1|TRBJ1-4|-
TGCGCCAGCAGCCATGACAGGGTTGAGGGCGAAAAACTGTTTTTT
CASSHDRVEGEKLFF
>TRBV27|TRBD2|TRBJ2-7|few
TGTGCCAGCGTACCCCCTCCGGCTAGCGGGAGGGCGGGGGAGCAGTACTTC
CASVPPPASGRAGEQYF
>TRBV19|-|TRBJ1-4|few
TGTGCCAGTAGTCCCCCGGGACACGGAAAACTGTTTTTT
CASSPPGHGKLFF
>TRBV6-5|TRBD1|TRBJ1-2|-
TGTGCCAGCAGAATCCTGACAGGGGTTGGCTACACCTTC
CASRILTGVGYTF
>TRBV21-1|-|TRBJ2-3|-
TGTGCCACCACAATCCGACGGGACAGGGGTAATACGCAGTATTTT
CATTIRRDRGNTQYF
>TRBV6-1|TRBD1|TRBJ2-1|-
TGTGCCAGCCGATATGCAGGGGGCTCCTACAATGAGCAGTTCTTC
CASRYAGGSYNEQFF
>TRBV5-6|TRBD1|TRBJ1-5|-
TGTGCCAGCAGCTATGGGACAGGCCGAAATCAGCCCCAGCATTTT
CASSYGTGRNQPQHF
>TRBV7-2|TRBD2|TRBJ2-1|-
TGTGCCAGCAGCTCAGATCTACTAGCGGGAGGTCGGTATGAGCAGTTCTTC
CASSSDLLAGGRYEQFF
>TRBV12-5|TRBD1|TRBJ2-1|-
TGTGCTAGTGGTTTGGGGCAGACAGGGGGAGCTTACAATGAGCAGTTCTTC
CASGLGQTGGAYNEQFF
>TRBV2|-|TRBJ2-1|-
TGTGCCAGCAGTGAAAATTTAGCGGCAACCTACAATGAGCAGTTCTTC
CASSENLAATYNEQFF
>TRBV20-1|-|TRBJ1-1|-
TGCAGTGCTAGAGGGGGGCTTGAAGCTTTCTTT
CSARGGLEAFF
>TRBV25-1|-|TRBJ2-1|few
TGTGCCAGCAGAGTGAGGGAGGAGCAGTTCTTC
CASRVREEQFF
>TRBV19|TRBD1|TRBJ1-2|few
TGTGCCAGTAGTATAGCCCTCTCGGGACAGGGGAGAGGTGGCTACACCTTC
CASSIALSGQGRGGYTF
>TRBV7-8|TRBD1|TRBJ2-5|-
TGTGCCAGCAGCTTAATCTGGACAGGGGGACGGTACCAAGAGACCCAGTACTTC
CASSLIWTGGRYQETQYF
>TRBV7-8|-|TRBJ2-1|-
TGTGCCAGCAGCTTAAAATTCGTCAGCGCCTACTACAATGAGCAGTTCTTC
CASSLKFVSAYYNEQFF
>TRBV14|TRBD2|TRBJ2-4|-
TGTGCCAGCAGCCAAGACCCAGCGGGAGGGCCTATGGACATTCAGTACTTC
CASSQDPAGGPMDIQYF
>TRBV6-6|-|TRBJ1-1|-
TGTGCCAGCAGTAACGGGAGGAGGGCTGAAGCTTTCTTT
CASSNGRRAEAFF
>TRBV11-2|TRBD1|TRBJ1-2|-
TGTGCCAGCAGCTCTAGATCAGGGGGCATGAGATATGGCTACACCTTC
CASSSRSGGMRYGYTF
>TRBV9|-|TRBJ2-2|-
TGTGCCAGCCGGGAGAGGAACACCGGGGAGCTGTTTTTT
CASRERNTGELFF
>TRBV6-1|-|TRBJ1-2|-
TGTGCCAGCAGTGTGACAGGCAACTATGGCTACACCTTC
CASSVTGNYGYTF
>TRBV29-1|TRBD1|TRBJ1-5|-
TGCAGCGTACAACTTACCGGGACAGGAGGTCAGCCCCAGCATTTT
CSVQLTGTGGQPQHF
>TRBV5-4|TRBD1|TRBJ1-4|-
TGTGCCAGCAGCCGAAGACAGGGTGGAAATGAAAAACTGTTTTTT
CASSRRQGGNEKLFF
>TRBV27|TRBD2|TRBJ2-2|-
TGTGCCAGCAGTTTAATCGACCGGGGGGCCGGGGAGCTGTTTTTT
CASSLIDRGAGELFF
>TRBV7-7|TRBD2|TRBJ2-7|-
TGTGCCAGCAGCCCGACTAGCGGGACCTCCCCCCGCTACGAGCAGTACTTC
CASSPTSGTSPRYEQYF
>TRBV14|-|TRBJ1-2|-
TGTGCCAGCAGCCAAGATAGGACAGCTTATGGCTACACCTTC
CASSQDRTAYGYTF
>TRBV6-4|-|TRBJ2-1|-
TGTGCCAGCAGTGCCCCCCCGGGGAAAGGCTACAATGAGCAGTTCTTC
CASSAPPGKGYNEQFF
>TRBV6-5|-|TRBJ1-4|-
TGTGCCAGCAGCCTGGGGCTCGCGGGGGAAAAACTGTTTTTT
CASSLGLAGEKLFF